This TCR beta chain originates from a study of blood T cell repertoires in COVID-19. Study background: There were acute and convalescent COVID-19 samples, and they came from the United States, Italy and Spain. From T cells, B-cell-depleted T cells, or PBMCs came the material, which was cDNA or gDNA.

Clones were read by immunoSEQ multiplex PCR, and TCRdb kept only the in-frame ones, dropping some. The sample lists fewer than 250,000 clones, more than 75% occurring once. The study recruited people aged roughly 18 to 95 years across approximately 23 US areas. Assignment of participants to cohorts was predicated upon participant-reported clinical history. There are 15 residues in the CDR3. Germline V gene data show CDR1 as SGDLS and CDR2 as YYNGEE. Trimming shortened V by 4 bases and J by 2 bases, and 13 bases separated the two germline ends. This sequence was found in a man aged 30 to 45 in a cohort exposed to, infected with or recovered from COVID-19 (not recorded which). The genes are TRBV9 and TRBJ2-1; D is possibly TRBD2 (6 bases). Material for sequencing was PBMCs or T cells enriched from blood (not recorded which). CDR3: CASSSRDLTYNEQFF. The CDR3 coding sequence is TGTGCCAGCAGCTCGCGGGACCTGACCTACAATGAGCAGTTCTTC.